This T cell receptor (beta chain) was observed in a study of blood T cell repertoires in COVID-19. Study-wide background: Collection of acute and convalescent COVID-19 samples took place in the United States, Italy and Spain. PBMCs, B-cell-depleted T cells, or T cells provided the cDNA or gDNA that made up the material.

This clone has just one count. In the original analysis: Researchers report that nucleated cell counts were estimated from reference gene primer amplification. The data were produced by immunoSEQ multiplex PCR, yet TCRdb's version contains in-frame clones alone and is incomplete. The DNA was the basis for D and trimming; V, J and clone size are from that table. The sample holds hundreds of thousands of clones, 80% to 90% seen once. Deletions cut 8 bases from V and 2 bases from J, with 12 bases between. This CDR3 has 13 amino acids. The germline CDR1 and CDR2 sequences are LNHDA and SQIVND (reference sequence). Enrolled during active infection, Seattle patients were then followed longitudinally.

This chain connects TRBV19 to TRBJ2-5, with a tentative D call TRBD2 (5 bases). Sequenced input: peripheral blood. This clonotype was obtained from an elderly woman with COVID-19, enrolled during active disease. CDR3 protein: CASRGRGQETQYF. For the CDR3, the DNA is TGTGCCAGTCGAGGCAGAGGGCAAGAGACCCAGTACTTC.